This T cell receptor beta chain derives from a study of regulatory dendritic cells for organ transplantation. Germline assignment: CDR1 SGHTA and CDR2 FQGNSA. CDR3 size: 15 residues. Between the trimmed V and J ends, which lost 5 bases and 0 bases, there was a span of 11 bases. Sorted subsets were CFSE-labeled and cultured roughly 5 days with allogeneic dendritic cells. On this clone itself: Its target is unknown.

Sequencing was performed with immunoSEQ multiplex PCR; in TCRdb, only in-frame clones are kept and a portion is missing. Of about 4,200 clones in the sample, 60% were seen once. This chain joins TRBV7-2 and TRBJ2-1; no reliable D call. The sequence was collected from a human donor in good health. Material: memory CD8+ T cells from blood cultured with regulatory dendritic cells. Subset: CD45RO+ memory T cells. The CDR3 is CASSRPESSYNEQFF. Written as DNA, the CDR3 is TGTGCCAGCAGCCGGCCGGAGAGCTCCTACAATGAGCAGTTCTTC. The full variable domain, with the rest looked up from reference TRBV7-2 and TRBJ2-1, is GAGVSQSPSNKVTEKGKDVELRCDPISGHTALYWYRQSLGQGLEFLIYFQGNSAPDKSGLPSDRFSAERTGGSVSTLTIQRTQQEDSAVYLCASSRPESSYNEQFFGPGTRLTVL.